One and the same sample provided the 20 T cell receptor beta chains below, sequenced in a study of human T cells and chemical hapten exposure. Time point defined: pre-sensitization, week 0. As to treatment: therapeutic diphenylcyclopropenone sensitization with weekly scalp DPC. TCRdb recomputed calls from the RACE reads with MiXCR, one row per CDR3 protein. The profile shows a few hundred thousand distinct CDR3 sequences, 4.5% to 5.5% of them singletons. The material was whole blood, obtained in connection with sensitization to the hapten diphenylcyclopropenone (DPC). Receptors originate from a woman aged 18-29 years with alopecia areata. Some clones in this sample may be carry-over from other donors' samples.

This clonotype appeared many times. This chain links TRBV12-3 or TRBV12-4 with TRBJ1-6; no firm D call. Trimming removed 3 bases from V and 0 bases from J, with 15 bases in between. This CDR3 has 18 residues. The CDR3 nucleotides are TGTGCCAGCAGTTTGCGGCAGTCGACTAGCTCCTATAATTCACCCCTCCACTTT. Amino acids: CASSLRQSTSSYNSPLHF.

In this sample, this clonotype turned up a few times. This rearrangement joins TRBV7-8 to TRBJ2-1; no firm D call. Germline-derived CDR1 and CDR2 are SGHVS and FQNEAQ. Between the trimmed V and J ends, which lost 5 bases and 10 bases, there was a span of 12 bases. The CDR3 has 12 residues. DNA of the CDR3: TGTGCCAGCAGCCCCCAGTTAGGGGAGCAGTTCTTC. Encoded protein: CASSPQLGEQFF.

In its sample, this clonotype was seen many times. V and J are TRBV3-1 and TRBJ2-7; TRBD1 matches at 7 bases. The germline V gene has CDR1 LGHDT and CDR2 YNNKEL (reference sequence). The CDR3 is made up of 13 amino acids. The junction had 8 bases not matched to a gene; V was cut back by 5 bases and J by 7 bases. The CDR3 protein is CASSLGQRWEQYF. The CDR3 DNA follows: TGTGCCAGCAGCTTGGGACAGCGCTGGGAGCAGTACTTC.

This clonotype was picked up many times. The rearrangement links TRBV6-2 or TRBV6-3 to TRBJ2-3; D remains ambiguous. Trimming cost V 4 bases and J 5 bases, with 13 bases left between them. The CDR3 runs 14 residues. In germline, CDR1 is MNHEY, CDR2 SVGEGT. This CDR3 reads CASSSHPPKDTQYF. The DNA for the CDR3 is TGTGCCAGCAGTTCCCACCCTCCGAAAGATACGCAGTATTTT.

The J gene is TRBJ2-5, the V gene TRBV9; 9 bases map to TRBD2. CDR3 size: 14 residues. CDR1 is SGDLS, CDR2 YYNGEE, per germline. The trim removed 6 bases at V and 5 bases at J, leaving 8 bases unmatched. CDR3 sequence reads: CASNGGGAGETQYF. Here the CDR3 DNA reads TGTGCCAGCAACGGCGGGGGGGCCGGGGAGACCCAGTACTTC.

This clonotype came up many times. The chain recombines TRBV5-6 with TRBJ2-3; 7 nucleotides agree with TRBD1. There are 18 residues in the CDR3. With V trimmed by 8 bases and J by 0 bases, 18 bases remained unmatched. Germline-derived CDR1 and CDR2 are SGHDT and YYEEEE. In DNA form, the CDR3 reads TGTGCCAGTCCAGCTTGGGATGGGGACAGCGCTAGCACAGATACGCAGTATTTT. Translating it yields CASPAWDGDSASTDTQYF.

This clonotype was seen many times. The V call is TRBV6-1, the J call TRBJ2-6, with 7 nucleotides matching TRBD1. CDR1 is MNHNS and CDR2 is SASEGT in the germline V gene. The length of the CDR3 is 18 residues. V was pared by 7 bases and J by 1 base, with 13 bases of the junction left unmatched. The CDR3 DNA is TGTGCCAGCACCCTCAGAGGACAGGCCCTGTCTGGGGCCAACGTCCTGACTTTC. It encodes CASTLRGQALSGANVLTF.

V gene TRBV29-1 combines with J gene TRBJ1-2; 7 nucleotides match TRBD1. J gave up 6 bases and V 1 base, and 14 bases lay outside the gene matches. The length of the CDR3 is 16 residues. From germline, CDR1 is SQVTM and CDR2 ANQGSEA. The CDR3 sequence is CSVEGRQGMRNDGYTF. Written as DNA, the CDR3 is TGCAGCGTTGAAGGAAGACAGGGAATGCGCAACGATGGCTACACCTTC.

This clonotype was detected only a few times. The chain joins TRBV3-1 to TRBJ1-6; D is uncertain. Germline lookup yields CDR1 LGHDT and CDR2 YNNKEL (reference sequence). This CDR3 spans 14 amino acids. V lost 4 bases and J 10 bases, leaving 14 bases between the germline ends. The CDR3 DNA is TGTGCCAGCAGCCGGACCAGGTCGGAATCACCCCTCCACTTT. This codes for CASSRTRSESPLHF.

The V gene is TRBV4-2, the J gene TRBJ2-1; 9 bases match TRBD1. CDR3 length: 15 amino acids. Per the germline V gene, CDR1 is LGHNA and CDR2 is YNFKEQ. The ends lost 4 bases at V and 5 bases at J; junction bases unmatched: 6. In nucleotides, the CDR3 is TGTGCCAGCAGCCTATACAGGGGGCTCGACAATGAGCAGTTCTTC. Its protein is CASSLYRGLDNEQFF.

The sample holds a few counts of this clonotype. The chain is built from TRBV10-3 and TRBJ2-1; 7 bases agree with TRBD2. J was trimmed by 4 bases and V by 7 bases; bases with no gene match: 7. The CDR3 spans 14 residues. Germline V gene lookup returns CDR1 ENHRY and CDR2 SYGVKD. The CDR3, as DNA: TGTGCCATCATAAGGGAGGGGCGGTACAATGAGCAGTTCTTC. It translates to CAIIREGRYNEQFF.

In this sample, this clonotype turned up many times. This chain uses TRBV7-9 with TRBJ2-6; D is ambiguous. Trimming left V 8 bases short and J 0 bases short, with 11 bases between. The germline V gene encodes CDR1 SEHNR and CDR2 FQNEAQ (reference sequence). The CDR3 totals 15 residues. The CDR3 protein is CASSLSSSGANVLTF. CDR3 sequence (DNA): TGTGCCAGCTCCTTGAGCAGCTCTGGGGCCAACGTCCTGACTTTC.

This clonotype was detected a few times. The chain couples TRBV7-2 to TRBJ2-7; possible D gene TRBD2, 6 bases. The CDR3 extends over 15 amino acids. The germline V gene has CDR1 SGHTA and CDR2 FQGNSA. Trimming took off 2 bases at V and 7 bases at J, with 18 bases between the two ends. This CDR3 reads CASSLYRTGTGEQYF. DNA for the CDR3: TGTGCCAGCAGCTTATACAGGACGGGGACTGGTGAGCAGTACTTC.

J is TRBJ2-3 and V is TRBV6-2 or TRBV6-3; D is unresolved. Trimming shortened V by 6 bases and J by 4 bases, and 11 bases separated the two germline ends. The CDR3 runs 13 residues. Germline V gene lookup returns CDR1 MNHEY and CDR2 SVGEGT. DNA of the CDR3: TGTGCCAGCAGCCCCTTTAGGTCAGATACGCAGTATTTT. Its translation: CASSPFRSDTQYF.

This chain uses TRBV25-1 with TRBJ2-5; TRBD2 is a possible D gene (6 bases). V lost 7 bases to trimming and J lost 2 bases, with 17 bases between them. The germline V gene encodes CDR1 MGHDK and CDR2 SYGVNS. This CDR3 is 15 amino acids long. The CDR3 loop is CASISRAGSQETQYF. Written as DNA, the CDR3 is TGTGCCAGCATATCGAGGGCGGGGAGTCAAGAGACCCAGTACTTC.

The chain employs TRBV6-2 or TRBV6-3 and TRBJ1-2, with D perhaps TRBD1 (5 bases). The CDR3 runs to 13 residues. V was cut by 5 bases and J by 4 bases, with 11 bases left in between. Germline V gene data show CDR1 as MNHEY and CDR2 as SVGEGT. The CDR3 nucleotides are TGTGCCAGCAGTGACCGGGACGTCTATGGCTACACCTTC. It codes for CASSDRDVYGYTF.

This clonotype was seen ten or more times. The CDR3 coding sequence is TGTGCCAGCAGCCGGCAGGTGGGCAATCAGCCCCAGCATTTT. The encoded protein is CASSRQVGNQPQHF. V and J are TRBV4-2 and TRBJ1-5; D is unclear. V was shortened by 4 bases and J by 2 bases, with 9 bases between the two germline ends. This CDR3 has 14 residues. Germline V gene sequence: CDR1 LGHNA, CDR2 YNFKEQ.

The V and J genes are TRBV6-1 and TRBJ2-3; 9 bases align to TRBD2. After removal of 4 bases from V and 2 bases from J, the junction contained 1 base not matched to a gene. Germline-derived CDR1 and CDR2 are MNHNS and SASEGT. The CDR3 sequence is 14 residues long. This CDR3 is CASSGLADTDTQYF. CDR3 bases: TGTGCCAGCAGTGGACTAGCGGACACAGATACGCAGTATTTT.

This clonotype was counted many times. This chain links TRBV27 with TRBJ2-2; D may be TRBD1 (5 bases). The CDR3 consists of 15 residues. The V end was cut by 2 bases, the J end by 3 bases, with 10 bases between. CDR1 and CDR2 (germline): MNHEY, SMNVEV (reference sequence). The DNA for the CDR3 is TGTGCCAGCAGTTTAACACAGGAGTACACCGGGGAGCTGTTTTTT. Translated: CASSLTQEYTGELFF.

This clonotype was recorded a few times. The V gene is TRBV4-1, the J gene TRBJ2-1, with D perhaps assigned TRBD1 or TRBD2 (6 bases each). V dropped 0 bases and J dropped 4 bases, with 16 bases sitting between them. The germline V gene has CDR1 MGHRA and CDR2 YSYEKL. The CDR3 spans 17 residues. The CDR3 nucleotides read TGCGCCAGCAGCCAAGATGGGACACTTCGGGGGTACAATGAGCAGTTCTTC. Its translation: CASSQDGTLRGYNEQFF.